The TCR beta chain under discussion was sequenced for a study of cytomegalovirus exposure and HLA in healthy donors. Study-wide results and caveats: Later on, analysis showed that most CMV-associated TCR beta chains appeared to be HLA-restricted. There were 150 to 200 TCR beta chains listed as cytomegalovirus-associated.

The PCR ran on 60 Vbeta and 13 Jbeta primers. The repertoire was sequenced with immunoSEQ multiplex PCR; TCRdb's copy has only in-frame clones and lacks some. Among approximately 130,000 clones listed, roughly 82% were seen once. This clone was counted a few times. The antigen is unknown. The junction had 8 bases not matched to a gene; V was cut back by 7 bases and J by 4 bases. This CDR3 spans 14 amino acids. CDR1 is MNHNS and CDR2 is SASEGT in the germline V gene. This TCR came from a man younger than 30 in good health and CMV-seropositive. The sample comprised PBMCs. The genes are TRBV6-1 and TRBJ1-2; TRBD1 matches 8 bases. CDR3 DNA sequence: TGTGCCAGCACCCCCGGACAGGGAACCTATGGCTACACCTTC. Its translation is CASTPGQGTYGYTF.